This note documents a single TCR beta chain sequence. This specimen belongs to a study of brain T cells in children with intractable seizures. TCRdb's table, derived via immunoSEQ multiplex PCR, lists solely in-frame clones and lacks some. In the table there are 60,000 to 65,000 clones, 95% to 96% of which are singletons. J lost 3 bases, V lost 0 bases, and 6 bases had no gene match. The CDR3 length is 15 residues. CDR1 and CDR2 (germline): SGHRS, YFSETQ. The starting material was peripheral blood, obtained at surgery. The genes are TRBV5-1 and TRBJ2-7, with 7 bases that match TRBD1. The clonotype originates from a boy under three years old with focal cortical dysplasia and intractable seizures. The CDR3 DNA sequence: TGCGCCAGCAGCTTGGCCGGGACAGAAAGCTACGAGCAGTACTTC. Protein: CASSLAGTESYEQYF.